Listed here are 17 T cell receptor beta chains from one sample, sequenced in a study of shared clonotypes between healthy human individuals. Here immunoSEQ multiplex PCR was the method, and the copy in TCRdb shows in-frame clones only, minus some. The sample records over 2 million clones, approximately 95% being singletons. The sample taken for sequencing was naive CD4+ T cells sorted from blood. As for subset: CD45RA+ positively selected. Every receptor here comes from a man younger than 35 in good health.

The rearrangement links TRBV10-3 to TRBJ2-3; either TRBD1 or TRBD2 may fit D (5 bases each). The CDR3 runs to 15 residues. Germline-derived CDR1 and CDR2 are ENHRY and SYGVKD. V was trimmed by 4 bases and J by 2 bases, leaving 13 bases between them. In DNA form, the CDR3 reads TGTGCCATCAGTGTTGGGGGAACTTACACAGATACGCAGTATTTT. This translates into CAISVGGTYTDTQYF.

V gene TRBV9 combines with J gene TRBJ2-1; no clear D. The V gene lost 3 bases and the J gene lost 8 bases, with 12 bases spanning the gap. Per germline, CDR1 SGDLS and CDR2 YYNGEE. This CDR3 region has 13 residues. The CDR3 reads CASSALFNDEQFF. CDR3 bases: TGTGCCAGCAGCGCTCTATTTAATGATGAGCAGTTCTTC.

The chain uses TRBV4-1 and TRBJ1-4; 7 bases are a match to TRBD1. Trimming removed 3 bases from V and 3 bases from J; junction bases left unmatched: 4. CDR3 length equals 15 residues. Germline V lookup: CDR1 MGHRA, CDR2 YSYEKL. CDR3 residues: CASSQLQGANEKLFF. The CDR3 nucleotides are TGCGCCAGCAGCCAGCTTCAGGGGGCTAATGAAAAACTGTTTTTT.

The chain uses TRBV27 and TRBJ1-2, with 8 bases aligning to TRBD1. Germline V gives CDR1 MNHEY, CDR2 SMNVEV (reference sequence). This CDR3 spans 13 amino acids. V lost 6 bases and J lost 6; bases outside the gene matches: 6. The CDR3 sequence: CASRRTGGNGYTF. DNA for the CDR3: TGTGCCAGCAGGCGAACAGGGGGAAATGGCTACACCTTC.

This chain links TRBV11-2 with TRBJ1-2, with D possibly matching TRBD1 (6 bases). Germline CDR1 SGHAT, CDR2 FQNNGV. The CDR3 contains 16 residues. Trimming shortened V by 0 bases and J by 5 bases, and 16 bases separated the two germline ends. CDR3 sequence reads: CASSLDIRTGRYGYTF. In DNA form, the CDR3 reads TGTGCCAGCAGCTTAGATATACGAACAGGGCGGTATGGCTACACCTTC.

The chain uses TRBV7-9 and TRBJ2-5, with 8 bases identical to TRBD1. Germline-derived CDR1 and CDR2 are SEHNR and FQNEAQ (reference sequence). The junction had 9 bases not matched to a gene; V was cut back by 5 bases and J by 4 bases. This CDR3 region has 15 residues. The chain's CDR3 is CASSLPGQGLETQYF. The CDR3, as DNA: TGTGCCAGCAGCCTCCCAGGACAGGGTTTAGAGACCCAGTACTTC.

The chain combines TRBV19 with TRBJ1-4; D uncertain. V lost 5 bases and J lost 7, with 14 bases in between. The V gene's germline CDR1 is LNHDA and CDR2 SQIVND (reference sequence). The CDR3 is 14 amino acids. This CDR3 reads CASSPTASGEKLFF. Here the CDR3 DNA reads TGTGCCAGTAGTCCGACCGCATCGGGTGAAAAACTGTTTTTT.

V is TRBV2 and J is TRBJ2-5; D unclear. The V end lost 6 bases, the J end lost 4 bases, and 6 bases lay between the germline ends. Germline V gives CDR1 SNHLY, CDR2 FYNNEI. This CDR3 is 11 amino acids long. The CDR3 sequence is CASRLTETQYF. CDR3 sequence (DNA): TGTGCCAGCAGACTTACAGAGACCCAGTACTTC.

The rearrangement joins TRBV6-5 to TRBJ1-1; 11 bases agree with TRBD1. Looked up from germline, CDR1 is MNHEY and CDR2 is SVGAGI. V trimming: 6 bases; J trimming: 7 bases; junction bases outside the gene matches: 10. The CDR3 covers 15 residues. DNA for the CDR3: TGTGCCAGCAGCCGGACAGGGGGCGTTTTTGTTGAAGCTTTCTTT. Translation: CASSRTGGVFVEAFF.

The rearrangement joins TRBV28 to TRBJ1-1, with D unclear. Trimming removed 6 bases at V and 1 base at J, with 15 bases between. Per the germline V gene, CDR1 is MDHEN and CDR2 is SYDVKM. The CDR3 runs 15 residues. The DNA for the CDR3 is TGTGCCAGCAGGACGGACTGGCGGAAGAACACTGAAGCTTTCTTT. Protein sequence: CASRTDWRKNTEAFF.

The chain recombines TRBV27 with TRBJ2-5, with D unclear. Germline V gives CDR1 MNHEY, CDR2 SMNVEV (reference sequence). The CDR3 loop spans 15 amino acids. V lost 1 base to trimming and J lost 5 bases, with 14 bases between them. This CDR3 is CASSLFSALGETQYF. DNA for the CDR3: TGTGCCAGCAGTTTATTTTCGGCGTTGGGGGAGACCCAGTACTTC.

The V gene is TRBV6-6, the J gene TRBJ2-7; TRBD1 aligns across 7 bases. J gave up 7 bases and V 0 bases, and 9 bases lay outside the gene matches. The germline V gene has CDR1 MNHNY and CDR2 SVGAGI (reference sequence). The CDR3 covers 15 residues. The CDR3 sequence is CASSYSAASRGEQYF. DNA for the CDR3: TGTGCCAGCAGTTACTCGGCTGCCTCCAGGGGGGAGCAGTACTTC.

Remarks on this clone: The junction and the germline gene differ at one end; a read error may be behind it. J is TRBJ2-5 and V is TRBV5-1; perhaps TRBD1 as D (6 bases). The CDR3 contains 14 residues. The germline V gene encodes CDR1 SGHRS and CDR2 YFSETQ. CDR3 DNA: TGTGCCAGCAGCTTGGGGACACGAGAAGAGACCCAGTACTTC. Protein: CASSLGTREETQYF. Combining the CDR3 with reference TRBV5-1 and TRBJ2-5 gives the whole variable domain KAGVTQTPRYLIKTRGQQVTLSCSPISGHRSVSWYQQTPGQGLQFLFEYFSETQRNKGNFPGRFSGRQFSNSRSEMNVSTLELGDSALYLCASSLGTREETQYFGPGTRLLVL.

V gene TRBV4-1 combines with J gene TRBJ2-3; 10 nucleotides agree with TRBD2. The CDR3 runs 18 residues. The junction had 12 bases not matched to a gene; V was cut back by 5 bases and J by 1 base. Germline V gene lookup returns CDR1 MGHRA and CDR2 YSYEKL. In DNA form, the CDR3 reads TGCGCCAGCAGCGTCCCGCCAGCGGGGGGGCCTGGCACAGATACGCAGTATTTT. Translating gives CASSVPPAGGPGTDTQYF.

The chain combines TRBV7-8 with TRBJ1-1; D is perhaps TRBD1 (5 bases). Germline V gene lookup returns CDR1 SGHVS and CDR2 FQNEAQ. The CDR3 loop spans 12 amino acids. The V end lost 4 bases, the J end lost 6 bases, and 9 bases lay between the germline ends. CDR3 in DNA: TGTGCCAGCAGCTCTCACAGGTCTGAAGCTTTCTTT. This translates into CASSSHRSEAFF.

V gene TRBV7-9 combines with J gene TRBJ2-7; a weak D match, TRBD1 (6 bases). Germline CDR1 and CDR2: SEHNR and FQNEAQ (reference sequence). Trimming cost V 3 bases and J 5 bases, with 11 bases left between them. The CDR3 runs 13 residues. CDR3 region: CASSFNRAHEQYF. DNA of the CDR3: TGTGCCAGCAGCTTTAACAGGGCCCACGAGCAGTACTTC.

About this clone itself: This may stem from a read error, because a much larger clone lies one nucleotide away. The chain employs TRBV28 and TRBJ2-3; D not certain. Germline assignment: CDR1 MDHEN and CDR2 SYDVKM. The CDR3 runs to 11 residues. V lost 4 bases to trimming and J lost 2 bases, with 1 base between them. The chain's CDR3 is CASSYTDTQYF. The CDR3 DNA is TGTGCCAGCAGTTACACAGATACGCAGTATTTT. The full variable domain, with the rest looked up from reference TRBV28 and TRBJ2-3, is DVKVTQSSRYLVKRTGEKVFLECVQDMDHENMFWYRQDPGLGLRLIYFSYDVKMKEKGDIPEGYSVSREKKERFSLILESASTNQTSMYLCASSYTDTQYFGPGTRLTVL.